What follows are 9 T cell receptor beta chains derived from one specimen sequenced in a study of cytomegalovirus exposure and HLA in healthy donors. Use of 60 Vbeta and 13 Jbeta primers characterized the PCR. The protocol was immunoSEQ multiplex PCR, while the TCRdb copy is restricted to in-frame clones and leaves out a portion. The sample includes 150,000 to 200,000 clones, nearly 80% of them seen just once. Input material: PBMCs. All receptors derive from a man aged 45-60 years in good health and CMV-seropositive.

This clone was detected only a few times. The chain uses TRBV7-2 and TRBJ2-1, with 10 bases that match TRBD2. The V segment lost 5 bases and the J segment 4 bases; nucleotides outside the gene matches: 5. Germline V gives CDR1 SGHTA, CDR2 FQGNSA. The CDR3 length is 15 residues. The CDR3 here is CASSAGTSAYNEQFF. The CDR3 bases are TGTGCCAGCAGCGCCGGGACTAGCGCGTACAATGAGCAGTTCTTC.

This clone was recorded only once. The chain is built from TRBV19 and TRBJ1-1; D ambiguous. The germline CDR1 and CDR2 sequences are LNHDA and SQIVND (reference sequence). Trimming removed 4 bases from V and 0 bases from J, with 12 bases in between. This CDR3 contains 15 residues. The CDR3: CASSTREALNTEAFF. CDR3 DNA sequence: TGTGCCAGTAGTACCCGCGAAGCGCTGAACACTGAAGCTTTCTTT.

This chain connects TRBV4-2 to TRBJ2-2; D not resolved. The V end lost 0 bases, the J end lost 3 bases, and 17 bases lay between the germline ends. The germline CDR1 and CDR2 sequences are LGHNA and YNFKEQ. This CDR3 contains 18 residues. CDR3 nucleotides: TGTGCCAGCAGCCAAGATAGAACCCGAGCTCGGTACACCGGGGAGCTGTTTTTT. Encoded protein: CASSQDRTRARYTGELFF.

This clone has ten or more counts. V and J are TRBV11-3 and TRBJ1-1, with D perhaps matching TRBD1 (5 bases). The V gene lost 0 bases and the J gene lost 3 bases, with 14 bases spanning the gap. Germline V gene data show CDR1 as SGHNT and CDR2 as YENEEA. This CDR3 spans 16 amino acids. The CDR3 protein is CASSLDGRGGDTEAFF. The CDR3 DNA sequence: TGTGCCAGCAGCTTAGATGGAAGGGGAGGTGACACTGAAGCTTTCTTT.

The V call is TRBV27, the J call TRBJ1-5; D gene ambiguous. Trimming removed 1 base from V and 4 bases from J, with 5 bases in between. This CDR3 has 13 residues. Germline CDR1 and CDR2: MNHEY and SMNVEV (reference sequence). The CDR3 DNA sequence: TGTGCCAGCAGTTTATGGGCGAATCAGCCCCAGCATTTT. It translates to CASSLWANQPQHF.

V and J are TRBV6-6 and TRBJ1-5, with D possibly matching TRBD1 (5 bases). Germline V gene data show CDR1 as MNHNY and CDR2 as SVGAGI (reference sequence). The V and J ends lost 5 bases and 7 bases respectively, with 15 bases between them. This CDR3 has 14 amino acids. The CDR3 loop reads CASSGQGRLQPQHF. The CDR3 DNA is TGTGCCAGCAGTGGTCAGGGTAGGTTGCAGCCCCAGCATTTT.

This clone has a single count. J is TRBJ2-1 and V is TRBV9, with TRBD2 identical over 13 bases. This CDR3 contains 15 residues. In germline, CDR1 is SGDLS, CDR2 YYNGEE. The J segment lost 9 bases and the V segment lost 3 bases, leaving 6 bases of the junction unmatched. The CDR3 DNA sequence: TGTGCCAGCAGCGGGGGACTAGCGGGGAGGGCTGAGCAGTTCTTC. It is translated as CASSGGLAGRAEQFF.

The chain recombines TRBV14 with TRBJ1-3, with TRBD1 matching over 9 bases. Germline V gives CDR1 SGHDN, CDR2 FVKESK. The CDR3 consists of 16 residues. After removal of 4 bases from V and 4 bases from J, the junction contained 8 bases not matched to a gene. The CDR3 DNA follows: TGTGCCAGCAGCCTAACAGGGGGCATTCGGGGAAACACCATATATTTT. Its protein is CASSLTGGIRGNTIYF.

The chain is built from TRBV6-1 and TRBJ1-4; D unresolved. V was trimmed by 6 bases and J by 3 bases, leaving 8 bases between them. CDR3 length: 13 residues. Germline CDR1 reads MNHNS; CDR2 reads SASEGT. This CDR3 is CASRSTANEKLFF. As DNA, the CDR3 is TGTGCCAGCAGAAGCACCGCTAATGAAAAACTGTTTTTT.